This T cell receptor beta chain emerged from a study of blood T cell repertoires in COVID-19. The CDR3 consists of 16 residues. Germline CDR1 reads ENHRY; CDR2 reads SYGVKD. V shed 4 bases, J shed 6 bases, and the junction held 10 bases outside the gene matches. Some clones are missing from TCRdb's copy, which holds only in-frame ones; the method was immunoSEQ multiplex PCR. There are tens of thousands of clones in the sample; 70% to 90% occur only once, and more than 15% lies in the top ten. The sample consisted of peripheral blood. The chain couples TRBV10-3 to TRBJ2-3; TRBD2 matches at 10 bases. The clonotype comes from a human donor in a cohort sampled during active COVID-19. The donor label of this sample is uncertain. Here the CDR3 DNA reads TGTGCCATCAGTGTGAGGGCTAGCGGGGGCGGTGATACGCAGTATTTT. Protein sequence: CAISVRASGGGDTQYF.